This passage covers 23 T cell receptor beta chains from one sample sequenced in a study of blood T cell repertoires in COVID-19. Data came from immunoSEQ multiplex PCR; TCRdb stores just in-frame clones and leaves some out. The data hold 150,000 or so clones, with more than 80% observed a single time. The specimen sequenced was peripheral blood. These receptor sequences come from a human donor in a cohort sampled during active COVID-19.

The table lists this clone with a few counts. V gene TRBV6-2 or TRBV6-3 combines with J gene TRBJ2-1; 8 nucleotides agree with TRBD2. Germline V gene sequence: CDR1 MNHEY, CDR2 SVGEGT. The V and J ends lost 0 bases and 10 bases, in that order; junction bases with no gene match: 8. The CDR3 consists of 15 residues. DNA of the CDR3: TGTGCCAGCAGTTACTCGAAAAGTCCGGGAGGGGAGCAGTTCTTC. This encodes CASSYSKSPGGEQFF.

V usage is TRBV10-3 and J usage is TRBJ2-7; 8 bases match TRBD1. J lost 6 bases, V lost 7 bases, and 14 bases had no gene match. Per germline, CDR1 ENHRY and CDR2 SYGVKD. The CDR3 contains 15 residues. This chain's CDR3 is CAIKEGDRGSVEQYF. For the CDR3, the DNA is TGTGCCATCAAAGAGGGAGACAGGGGATCGGTCGAGCAGTACTTC.

This chain uses TRBV18 with TRBJ1-1; a weak D match, TRBD1 (5 bases). Germline CDR1 is KGHSH and CDR2 is LQKENI. V was shortened by 4 bases and J by 0 bases, with 18 bases between the two germline ends. The CDR3 extends over 17 amino acids. CDR3 amino acids: CASSQVGGTSMNTEAFF. CDR3 nucleotide sequence: TGTGCCAGCTCACAGGTTGGAGGGACCTCCATGAACACTGAAGCTTTCTTT. The whole variable domain, filled in from reference TRBV18 and TRBJ1-1, reads NAGVMQNPRHLVRRRGQEARLRCSPMKGHSHVYWYRQLPEEGLKFMVYLQKENIIDESGMPKERFSAEFPKEGPSILRIQQVVRGDSAAYFCASSQVGGTSMNTEAFFGQGTRLTVV.

V usage is TRBV7-9 and J usage is TRBJ2-5, with 8 bases that match TRBD2. V lost 2 bases and J lost 3; bases outside the gene matches: 5. CDR1 and CDR2 (germline): SEHNR, FQNEAQ (reference sequence). The CDR3 has 15 amino acids. The CDR3 sequence: CASSLLTGREETQYF. CDR3 nucleotides: TGTGCCAGCAGCTTACTAACCGGGAGGGAAGAGACCCAGTACTTC.

The chain couples TRBV6-5 to TRBJ2-5; no reliable D call. CDR1 is MNHEY, CDR2 SVGAGI, per germline. Trimming took off 6 bases at V and 2 bases at J, with 16 bases between the two ends. CDR3 length: 15 residues. DNA for the CDR3: TGTGCCAGCAGCGACCTTGACTTTCCACAAGAGACCCAGTACTTC. The encoded protein is CASSDLDFPQETQYF.

This chain links TRBV5-1 with TRBJ2-5, with 8 bases that match TRBD1. The CDR3 has 15 amino acids. The J segment lost 5 bases and the V segment lost 0 bases, leaving 6 bases of the junction unmatched. Germline values: CDR1 SGHRS, CDR2 YFSETQ. The CDR3 loop reads CASSLEGRGPETQYF. For the CDR3, the DNA is TGCGCCAGCAGCTTGGAGGGCAGGGGGCCGGAGACCCAGTACTTC.

This rearrangement joins TRBV7-2 to TRBJ2-7, with D possibly TRBD2 on 5 matching bases. This CDR3 is 14 amino acids long. The germline gives CDR1 SGHTA, CDR2 FQGNSA. V lost 6 bases and J 3 bases, leaving 15 bases between the germline ends. The CDR3: CASRKEAGLYEQYF. CDR3 nucleotides: TGTGCCAGCAGGAAGGAGGCCGGCCTCTACGAGCAGTACTTC. Full variable domain (rest looked up from reference TRBV7-2 and TRBJ2-7): GAGVSQSPSNKVTEKGKDVELRCDPISGHTALYWYRQSLGQGLEFLIYFQGNSAPDKSGLPSDRFSAERTGGSVSTLTIQRTQQEDSAVYLCASRKEAGLYEQYFGPGTRLTVT.

In DNA, the CDR3 is TGTGCCAGCAGTGTAGGGATGATACAGGGAGTTACAGAGACCCAGTACTTC. Its translation is CASSVGMIQGVTETQYF. The V call is TRBV6-1, the J call TRBJ2-5, with D perhaps matching TRBD1 (6 bases). CDR3 length equals 17 residues. Germline CDR1 and CDR2: MNHNS and SASEGT. Trimming took off 4 bases at V and 4 bases at J, with 22 bases between the two ends.

This clone came up many times. The CDR3 is CASSPIPRTGGKGNEQFF. The CDR3 nucleotides are TGTGCCAGCAGCCCTATCCCCAGGACAGGGGGAAAAGGCAATGAGCAGTTCTTC. The chain couples TRBV9 to TRBJ2-1; TRBD1 matches 10 bases. Trimming removed 4 bases from V and 6 bases from J; junction bases left unmatched: 16. Per the germline V gene, CDR1 is SGDLS and CDR2 is YYNGEE. The CDR3 spans 18 residues.

This chain uses TRBV7-2 with TRBJ2-3, with a tentative D call TRBD2 (6 bases). Germline assignment: CDR1 SGHTA and CDR2 FQGNSA. The CDR3 is 15 amino acids. V was clipped by 5 bases and J by 0 bases, with 12 bases between them. The CDR3 nucleotides read TGTGCCAGCAGCGGCGGGACGGCTAGCACAGATACGCAGTATTTT. Residues: CASSGGTASTDTQYF.

The J gene is TRBJ1-4, the V gene TRBV9, with D possibly TRBD1 on 5 matching bases. This CDR3 has 21 amino acids. Per the germline V gene, CDR1 is SGDLS and CDR2 is YYNGEE. The V end was cut by 4 bases, the J end by 5 bases, with 33 bases between. CDR3 coding DNA: TGTGCCAGCAGCACCCGCCCGATCTCAGGGAATTGGCTGGGGGGAAATGAAAAACTGTTTTTT. Encoded protein: CASSTRPISGNWLGGNEKLFF.

The chain couples TRBV5-1 to TRBJ2-2; possibly TRBD2 for D (7 bases). V dropped 4 bases and J dropped 7 bases, with 14 bases sitting between them. The CDR3 is 14 residues long. Germline V CDR1 and CDR2: SGHRS, YFSETQ. The chain's CDR3 is CASSLGGASGELFF. CDR3 sequence (DNA): TGCGCCAGCAGCCTAGGGGGGGCTAGCGGGGAGCTGTTTTTT. The full variable domain, in which reference TRBV5-1 and TRBJ2-2 provide the parts outside the CDR3, is KAGVTQTPRYLIKTRGQQVTLSCSPISGHRSVSWYQQTPGQGLQFLFEYFSETQRNKGNFPGRFSGRQFSNSRSEMNVSTLELGDSALYLCASSLGGASGELFFGEGSRLTVL.

This chain links TRBV30 with TRBJ2-7; 7 nucleotides align to TRBD1. J lost 3 bases, V lost 4 bases, and 9 bases had no gene match. The CDR3 has 14 residues. Germline loops: CDR1 GTSNPN, CDR2 SVGIG (reference sequence). CDR3: CAWTKQGRGYEQYF. The CDR3 nucleotides are TGTGCCTGGACGAAACAGGGGAGAGGCTACGAGCAGTACTTC.

The V call is TRBV29-1, the J call TRBJ2-7; a weak D match, TRBD1 (5 bases). CDR1 SQVTM and CDR2 ANQGSEA come from the germline V gene. The CDR3 sequence is 12 residues long. Deletions cut 6 bases from V and 7 bases from J, with 16 bases between. The CDR3 nucleotides are TGCAGCGTGATGGGGCTTTTGGGGGAGCAGTACTTC. Amino acid sequence: CSVMGLLGEQYF.

Within the sample, this clone is large. This rearrangement joins TRBV9 to TRBJ1-4; tentatively, D is TRBD1 (5 bases). Per germline, CDR1 SGDLS and CDR2 YYNGEE. Deletions cut 5 bases from V and 6 bases from J, with 8 bases between. The CDR3 is 12 amino acids. DNA for the CDR3: TGTGCCAGCAGGTCGGGGGATGAAAAACTGTTTTTT. The encoded protein is CASRSGDEKLFF.

The chain has TRBV2 and TRBJ1-6, with TRBD1 matching 9 bases. V was pared by 7 bases and J by 5 bases, with 6 bases of the junction left unmatched. This CDR3 is built from 15 residues. Germline CDR1 SNHLY, CDR2 FYNNEI. The CDR3 nucleotides are TGTGCCAGCACTCAACAGGGGGCAGATAATTCACCCCTCCACTTT. Its protein is CASTQQGADNSPLHF.

The rearrangement uses TRBV5-4 and TRBJ1-2; D is unclear. The V end was cut by 4 bases, the J end by 3 bases, with 13 bases between. CDR3 length: 14 amino acids. The germline V gene encodes CDR1 SGHNT and CDR2 YYREEE (reference sequence). The CDR3 sequence is CASSLREGHYGYTF. The CDR3 DNA reads as TGTGCCAGCAGCCTAAGGGAGGGTCACTATGGCTACACCTTC.

V usage is TRBV4-1 and J usage is TRBJ2-1, with 12 bases fitting TRBD2. The length of the CDR3 is 17 residues. The junction had 9 bases not matched to a gene; V was cut back by 3 bases and J by 6 bases. Germline CDR1 MGHRA, CDR2 YSYEKL. The CDR3 coding sequence is TGCGCCAGCAGCCACCAACAACTAGCGGGAGGACCCAATGAGCAGTTCTTC. Translating gives CASSHQQLAGGPNEQFF.

V usage is TRBV19 and J usage is TRBJ2-3, with D perhaps TRBD2 (6 bases). The CDR3 is 14 amino acids. The V gene's germline CDR1 is LNHDA and CDR2 SQIVND (reference sequence). Trimming removed 5 bases at V and 0 bases at J, with 9 bases between. The CDR3 nucleotides are TGTGCCAGTAGTCTAGGGACTAGCACAGATACGCAGTATTTT. Its protein is CASSLGTSTDTQYF.

The chain uses TRBV24-1 and TRBJ1-5; D not certain. Germline V gives CDR1 KGHDR, CDR2 SFDVKD. V was trimmed by 4 bases and J by 3 bases, leaving 9 bases between them. This CDR3 comprises 14 residues. The CDR3 here is CATSDRHPNQPQHF. CDR3 DNA: TGTGCCACCAGTGACCGACACCCCAATCAGCCCCAGCATTTT.

This chain links TRBV6-2 or TRBV6-3 with TRBJ2-5; 12 nucleotides match TRBD1. Germline values: CDR1 MNHEY, CDR2 SVGEGT. The CDR3 extends over 17 amino acids. V lost 6 bases to trimming and J lost 5 bases; unmatched junction nucleotides: 13. CDR3 sequence reads: CASSRHRDRGRPETQYF. The CDR3 DNA reads TGTGCCAGCAGCCGGCACCGGGACAGGGGGCGCCCGGAGACCCAGTACTTC.

The DNA of the CDR3 is TGCGCCAGCAGCTGGACGACAGGCCGGAACACTGAAGCTTTCTTT. Translating gives CASSWTTGRNTEAFF. J is TRBJ1-1 and V is TRBV5-1; TRBD1 is a possible D gene (6 bases). Trimming cost V 3 bases and J 1 base, with 13 bases left between them. This CDR3 region has 15 residues. The germline CDR1 and CDR2 sequences are SGHRS and YFSETQ.

The chain is built from TRBV6-4 and TRBJ2-7; D is unresolved. There are 15 residues in the CDR3. CDR1 is MRHNA and CDR2 is SNTAGT in the germline V gene. V lost 2 bases and J 9 bases, leaving 20 bases between the germline ends. The CDR3 sequence: CASSDKFHSIPVQYF. The CDR3 DNA is TGTGCCAGCAGTGACAAGTTTCACAGTATTCCGGTGCAGTACTTC.